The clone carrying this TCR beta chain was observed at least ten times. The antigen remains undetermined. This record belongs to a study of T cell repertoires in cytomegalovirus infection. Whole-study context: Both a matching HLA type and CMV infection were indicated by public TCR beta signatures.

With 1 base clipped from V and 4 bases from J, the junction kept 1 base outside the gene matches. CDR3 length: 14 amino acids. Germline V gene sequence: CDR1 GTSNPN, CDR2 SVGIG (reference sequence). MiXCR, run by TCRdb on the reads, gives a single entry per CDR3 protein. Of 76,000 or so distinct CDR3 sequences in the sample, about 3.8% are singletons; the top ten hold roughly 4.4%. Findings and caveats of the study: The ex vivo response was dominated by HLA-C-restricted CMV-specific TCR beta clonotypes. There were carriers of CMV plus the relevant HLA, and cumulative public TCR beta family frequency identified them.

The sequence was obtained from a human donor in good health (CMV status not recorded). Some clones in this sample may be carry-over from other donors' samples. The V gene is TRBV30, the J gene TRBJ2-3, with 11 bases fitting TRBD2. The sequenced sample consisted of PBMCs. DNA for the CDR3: TGTGCCTGGAGTGGACTAGCGGGGCCAGATACGCAGTATTTT. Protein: CAWSGLAGPDTQYF.